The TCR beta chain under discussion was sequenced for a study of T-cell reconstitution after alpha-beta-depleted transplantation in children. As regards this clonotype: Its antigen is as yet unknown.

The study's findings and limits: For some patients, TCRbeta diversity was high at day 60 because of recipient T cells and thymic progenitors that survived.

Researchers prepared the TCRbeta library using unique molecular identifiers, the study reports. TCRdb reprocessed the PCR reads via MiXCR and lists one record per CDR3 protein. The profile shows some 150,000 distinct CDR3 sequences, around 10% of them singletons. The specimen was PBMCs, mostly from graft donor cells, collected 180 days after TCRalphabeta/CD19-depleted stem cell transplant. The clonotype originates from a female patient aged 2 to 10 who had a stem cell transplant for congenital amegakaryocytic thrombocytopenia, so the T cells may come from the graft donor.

CDR3: CAMAPGRIYEQYF. The DNA for the CDR3 is TGTGCCATGGCCCCCGGACGGATCTACGAGCAGTACTTC. The chain employs TRBV5-2 and TRBJ2-7; the DNA was not used to check the table's D call, TRBD1. TRBV5-2 is reported as a pseudogene. CDR3 length: 13 residues.